The next 8 T cell receptor beta chains were all read from a single sample in a study of cytomegalovirus exposure and HLA in healthy donors. The PCR ran on 60 Vbeta and 13 Jbeta primers. This table comes from immunoSEQ multiplex PCR, and its TCRdb copy is limited to in-frame clones, with some not included. The table has more than 130,000 clones, approximately 83% seen once. Sequencing was performed on PBMCs. The receptors shown here come from a man in his forties in good health and CMV-seropositive.

The rearrangement links TRBV13 to TRBJ1-6; 10 bases match TRBD1. The trim removed 4 bases at V and 8 bases at J, leaving 2 bases unmatched. Germline V gives CDR1 PRHDT, CDR2 FYEKMQ (reference sequence). This CDR3 has 14 amino acids. This CDR3 is CASSSGQGDSPLHF. CDR3 nucleotides: TGTGCCAGCAGCTCTGGACAGGGGGATTCACCCCTCCACTTT. Full variable domain (rest looked up from reference TRBV13 and TRBJ1-6): AAGVIQSPRHLIKEKRETATLKCYPIPRHDTVYWYQQGPGQDPQFLISFYEKMQSDKGSIPDRFSAQQFSDYHSELNMSSLELGDSALYFCASSSGQGDSPLHFGNGTRLTVT.

The chain uses TRBV11-1 and TRBJ1-6; D is unresolved. This CDR3 contains 15 residues. Deletions cut 4 bases from V and 5 bases from J, with 12 bases between. Germline V gives CDR1 SGHAT, CDR2 FQDESV (reference sequence). The CDR3 coding sequence is TGTGCCAGCAGCTCGTGGACTGAAGATAATTCACCCCTCCACTTT. Residues: CASSSWTEDNSPLHF.

DNA of the CDR3: TGTGCCAGTAGTCGACAGGGGAATCGATACTACGAGCAGTACTTC. It encodes CASSRQGNRYYEQYF. This sequence joins TRBV19 and TRBJ2-7, with 8 bases lining up with TRBD1. CDR3 length: 15 amino acids. The junction had 9 bases not matched to a gene; V was cut back by 5 bases and J by 3 bases. CDR1 is LNHDA and CDR2 is SQIVND in the germline V gene (reference sequence).

The J gene is TRBJ2-1, the V gene TRBV15; TRBD2 is a possible D gene (6 bases). The CDR3 has 16 residues. Germline-derived CDR1 and CDR2 are LNHNV and YYDKDF (reference sequence). V was pared by 0 bases and J by 0 bases, with 9 bases between. CDR3 residues: CATSREGGSSYNEQFF. CDR3 DNA: TGTGCCACCAGCAGAGAGGGGGGAAGCTCCTACAATGAGCAGTTCTTC. The full variable domain, rest sourced from reference TRBV15 and TRBJ2-1, is DAMVIQNPRYQVTQFGKPVTLSCSQTLNHNVMYWYQQKSSQAPKLLFHYYDKDFNNEADTPDNFQSRRPNTSFCFLDIRSPGLGDTAMYLCATSREGGSSYNEQFFGPGTRLTVL.

A word on this clone: Other DNA variants within this sample encode the same CDR3. The V call is TRBV7-9, the J call TRBJ2-3, with D tentatively TRBD2 (6 bases). The CDR3 length is 14 residues. CDR1 is SEHNR and CDR2 is FQNEAQ in the germline V gene (reference sequence). Trimming removed 6 bases at V and 2 bases at J, with 12 bases between. The CDR3 nucleotides are TGTGCCAGCAGGTTTGGAGGGGTCACAGATACGCAGTATTTT. This translates into CASRFGGVTDTQYF.

This clone was seen a single time. This chain connects TRBV19 to TRBJ2-7, with 8 positions matching TRBD1. From germline, CDR1 is LNHDA and CDR2 SQIVND (reference sequence). This CDR3 spans 16 amino acids. After removal of 3 bases from V and 6 bases from J, the junction contained 13 bases not matched to a gene. Here the CDR3 DNA reads TGTGCCAGTAGTATTCAGGGGGCCGAATCTTCCCTCGAGCAGTACTTC. Residues: CASSIQGAESSLEQYF.

Of note for this clone: One end of the junction fails to match germline, which may point to a read error. The chain employs TRBV7-8 and TRBJ2-7; 7 bases agree with TRBD1. The DNA end is more similar to TRBJ2-5, so the J call may be wrong. Germline assignment: CDR1 SGHVS and CDR2 FQNEAQ. The CDR3 is 15 residues long. CDR3 sequence (DNA): TGTGCCAGCAGTTTAGTCGCAGGGACAGTGGAGACCCAGTACTTC. It codes for CASSLVAGTVETQYF.

The chain employs TRBV2 and TRBJ2-1; 12 nucleotides match TRBD2. This CDR3 comprises 18 residues. J was trimmed by 6 bases and V by 7 bases; bases with no gene match: 16. Germline V CDR1 and CDR2: SNHLY, FYNNEI. DNA for the CDR3: TGTGCCAGCAAACTAGCGGGAGGCTCTTCATTTCGGTCCAATGAGCAGTTCTTC. Protein: CASKLAGGSSFRSNEQFF.